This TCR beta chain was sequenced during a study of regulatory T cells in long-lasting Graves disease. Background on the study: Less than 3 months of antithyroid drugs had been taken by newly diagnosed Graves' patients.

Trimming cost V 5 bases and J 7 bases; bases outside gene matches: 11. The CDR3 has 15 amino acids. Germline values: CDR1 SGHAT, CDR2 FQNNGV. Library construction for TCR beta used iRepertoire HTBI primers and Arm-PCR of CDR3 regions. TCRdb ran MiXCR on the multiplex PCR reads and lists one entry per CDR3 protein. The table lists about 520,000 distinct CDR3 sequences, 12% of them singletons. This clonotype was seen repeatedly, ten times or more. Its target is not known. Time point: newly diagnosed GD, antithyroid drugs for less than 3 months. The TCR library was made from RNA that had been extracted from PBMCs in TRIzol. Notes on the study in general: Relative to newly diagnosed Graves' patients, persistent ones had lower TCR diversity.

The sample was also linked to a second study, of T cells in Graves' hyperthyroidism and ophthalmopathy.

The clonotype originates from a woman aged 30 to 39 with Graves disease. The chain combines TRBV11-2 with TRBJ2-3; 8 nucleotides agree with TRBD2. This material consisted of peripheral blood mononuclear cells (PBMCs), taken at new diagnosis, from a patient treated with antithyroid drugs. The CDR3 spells CASSTPSGPPNTQYF. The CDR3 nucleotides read TGTGCCAGCAGCACACCTAGCGGGCCGCCGAATACGCAGTATTTT.